This paragraph covers one T cell receptor (beta chain) sequence. Its target is unknown. Trimming took 5 bases from V and 4 from J; bases not matched to a gene: 7. The CDR3 length is 14 residues. Germline lookup yields CDR1 SGHRS and CDR2 YFSETQ. Cells sorted by CD45RO/CCR7/CD25/CD127/CD95/CD27 comprised CD4+ naive, central memory, regulatory and stem cell-like memory cells. As every portion of the isolated RNA was reverse transcribed, the sequencing read expressed TCRB transcripts. Produced via immunoSEQ multiplex PCR; TCRdb's table is partial and in-frame only. The sample has 600,000 or so clones, roughly 12% seen once. The sample comes from a study of beta chain features in type 1 diabetes. Study results and limitations: Since sequencing was performed on cDNA, cells with high TCR expression could be over-represented. There was a moderate but significant shortening of TCRB CDR3s in all four CD4+ subsets of Type 1 diabetes patients. The influence of HLA type on TCRB rearrangement stayed undetermined.

The sequencing sample was made of naive CD4+ T cells from blood. This sequence was found in a man younger than 45 with type 1 diabetes. V gene TRBV5-1 combines with J gene TRBJ1-2, with 8 bases fitting TRBD1. The chain's CDR3 is CASSPTGEAYGYTF. In DNA, the CDR3 is TGCGCCAGCAGTCCGACAGGGGAGGCCTATGGCTACACCTTC.